This TCR beta chain stems from a study of blood T cells in healthy people across ages. Germline CDR1 is DFQATT and CDR2 is SNEGSKA (reference sequence). Trimming stripped 5 bases from V and 0 bases from J, with 20 bases between. The CDR3 loop spans 17 amino acids. The second PCR ran roughly 7 to 12 cycles with a sample-barcoded 5' primer and J-beta primers. TCRdb reanalysed the 5' RACE reads using MiXCR and keeps one entry per CDR3 protein. The sample records roughly 720,000 distinct CDR3 sequences, about 53% being singletons. This clonotype appeared a single time. This TCR was recovered from a man at least 80 years old in good health. The rearrangement uses TRBV20-1 and TRBJ1-5; D unclear. Sample: blood. This CDR3 reads CSAPYPGPQNSNQPQHF. In nucleotides, the CDR3 is TGCAGTGCTCCCTACCCCGGACCTCAGAATAGCAATCAGCCCCAGCATTTT.